The clone carrying this T cell receptor beta chain was detected ten times or more. From germline, CDR1 is SEHNR and CDR2 FQNEAQ (reference sequence). This CDR3 contains 14 residues. Trimming took 5 bases from V and 4 from J, leaving 14 bases between them. The data were taken from a study of identical twins. MiXCR was run by TCRdb on the 5' RACE reads, yielding one entry per CDR3 protein. The sample yields approximately 630,000 distinct CDR3 sequences, under 8.5% seen once. This same sample was also part of a study on yellow fever vaccine responses in identical twins.

Sequencing was performed on PBMCs. This receptor was identified in a woman aged 18-29 years in good health. The chain has TRBV7-9 and TRBJ1-2; a weak D match, TRBD1 (5 bases). CDR3 in amino acids: CASSPRDPRYGYTF. As DNA, the CDR3 is TGTGCCAGCAGCCCAAGGGACCCACGCTATGGCTACACCTTC.